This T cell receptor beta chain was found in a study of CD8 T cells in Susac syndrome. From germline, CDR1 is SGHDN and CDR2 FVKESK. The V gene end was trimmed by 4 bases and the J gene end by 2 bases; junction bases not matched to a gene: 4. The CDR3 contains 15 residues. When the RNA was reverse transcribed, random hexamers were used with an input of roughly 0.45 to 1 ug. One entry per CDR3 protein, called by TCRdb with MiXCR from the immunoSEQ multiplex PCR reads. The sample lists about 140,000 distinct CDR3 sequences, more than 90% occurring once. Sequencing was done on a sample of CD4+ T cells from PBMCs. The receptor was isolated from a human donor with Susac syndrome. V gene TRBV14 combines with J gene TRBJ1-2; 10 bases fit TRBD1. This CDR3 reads CASSLPGQGNYGYTF. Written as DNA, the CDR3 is TGTGCCAGCAGCCTTCCGGGACAGGGGAACTATGGCTACACCTTC.